This is a list of T cell receptor beta chains from one sample in a study of T cell changes during pregnancy in multiple sclerosis. Here immunoSEQ multiplex PCR was the method, and the copy in TCRdb shows in-frame clones only, minus some. The data hold roughly 61,000 clones, with 85% to 90% observed a single time. Sequencing used peripheral blood, obtained in the first trimester of pregnancy. The receptors derive from a female donor in good health, enrolled as a control in a pregnancy study. Each CDR3 is given with its conserved first and last residue. A D gene is named only where the DNA matches it firmly. Clone size is shown for a subset of rows, as once, few, many or a class of expanded clone.

TRBJ1-1 | 14 | TRBV6-4 | . | . | CASSLTGFHTEAFF | TGTGCCAGCAGCCTCACAGGGTTTCACACTGAAGCTTTCTTT
TRBJ1-4 | 12 | TRBV25-1 | . | . | CASSAGNEKLFF | TGTGCCAGCAGTGCAGGGAATGAAAAACTGTTTTTT
TRBJ2-7 | 19 | TRBV11-2 | TRBD2 | . | CASSLDFSSGGPSSYEQYF | TGTGCCAGCAGCTTAGACTTTAGTAGCGGGGGACCTAGCTCCTACGAGCAGTACTTC
TRBJ2-1 | 15 | TRBV27 | . | . | CASSLRGRRYNEQFF | TGTGCCAGCAGTTTAAGGGGTAGGCGGTACAATGAGCAGTTCTTC
TRBJ2-1 | 17 | TRBV4-3 | . | . | CASSQDLGADRYNEQFF | TGCGCCAGCAGCCAAGATTTAGGGGCCGACCGTTACAATGAGCAGTTCTTC
TRBJ1-5 | 16 | TRBV7-2 | . | . | CASSLFVRQSNQPQHF | TGTGCCAGCAGCTTATTTGTCAGGCAGAGCAATCAGCCCCAGCATTTT
TRBJ1-3 | 14 | TRBV6-5 | . | . | CASSRDNAGNTIYF | TGTGCCAGCAGCCGCGACAATGCTGGAAACACCATATATTTT
TRBJ1-3 | 16 | TRBV4-3 | . | . | CASSQDTRGGGNTIYF | TGCGCCAGCAGCCAAGACACTAGGGGAGGTGGAAACACCATATATTTT
TRBJ2-5 | 14 | TRBV4-3 | . | . | CASSQDRVRETQYF | TGCGCCAGCAGCCAAGACAGGGTTCGGGAGACCCAGTACTTC
TRBJ2-7 | 13 | TRBV2 | TRBD2 | . | CASSREAGYEQYF | TGTGCCAGCAGCCGTGAAGCGGGGTACGAGCAGTACTTC
TRBJ1-2 | 16 | TRBV9 | . | once | CASSVAGAEAGRGYTF | TGTGCCAGCAGCGTAGCTGGGGCCGAGGCCGGCCGGGGCTACACCTTC
TRBJ1-1 | 15 | TRBV4-3 | TRBD1 | . | CASSQVETGGTEAFF | TGCGCCAGCAGCCAAGTGGAAACAGGGGGAACTGAAGCTTTCTTT
TRBJ2-3 | 15 | TRBV7-2 | . | . | CASSSMGLAVGTQYF | TGTGCCAGCAGCTCCATGGGACTGGCAGTGGGTACGCAGTATTTT
TRBJ1-1 | 16 | TRBV14 | . | few | CASSPPTGYENTEAFF | TGTGCCAGCAGCCCACCCACAGGGTACGAGAACACTGAAGCTTTCTTT
TRBJ2-3 | 13 | TRBV6-5 | TRBD2 | . | CASVKRGADTQYF | TGTGCCAGCGTGAAGCGGGGGGCAGATACGCAGTATTTT
TRBJ1-2 | 16 | TRBV5-5 | . | . | CASSLAQGISNYGYTF | TGTGCCAGCAGCTTGGCCCAGGGCATATCTAACTATGGCTACACCTTC
TRBJ1-2 | 16 | TRBV7-9 | . | . | CASSPNQGGLTFGYTF | TGTGCCAGCAGCCCTAACCAAGGGGGATTAACCTTCGGCTACACCTTC
TRBJ2-3 | 11 | TRBV30 | . | . | CAWSVRDTQYF | TGTGCCTGGAGTGTGAGGGATACGCAGTATTTT
TRBJ2-3 | 18 | TRBV30 | TRBD2 | . | CAWSSGLAGGASTDTQYF | TGTGCCTGGAGTTCGGGGCTAGCGGGGGGCGCTAGCACAGATACGCAGTATTTT
TRBJ1-5 | 13 | TRBV19 | TRBD1 | . | CASTDRARQPQHF | TGTGCCAGTACGGACAGGGCCCGTCAGCCCCAGCATTTT
TRBJ2-1 | 14 | TRBV6-1 | TRBD1 | . | CASLTGGSYNEQFF | TGTGCCAGCCTGACAGGGGGATCCTACAATGAGCAGTTCTTC
TRBJ1-2 | 14 | TRBV7-6 | . | . | CASSLGGQGQGYTF | TGTGCCAGCAGCCTTGGAGGGCAGGGCCAAGGCTACACCTTC
TRBJ2-7 | 11 | TRBV5-6 | . | . | CASSFLSEQYF | TGTGCCAGCAGCTTTCTCTCCGAGCAGTACTTC
TRBJ2-5 | 13 | TRBV30 | . | . | CAWSVFRGQTQYF | TGTGCCTGGAGTGTATTCAGGGGACAGACCCAGTACTTC
TRBJ1-4 | 15 | TRBV5-1 | . | . | CASTWGRGENEKLFF | TGCGCCAGCACCTGGGGTCGGGGAGAAAATGAAAAACTGTTTTTT
TRBJ2-7 | 14 | TRBV9 | TRBD1 | . | CASSARGQGDEQYF | TGTGCCAGCAGCGCCCGGGGACAGGGGGACGAGCAGTACTTC
TRBJ2-7 | 15 | TRBV18 | TRBD1 | . | CASSPPDREAYEQYF | TGTGCCAGCTCACCACCGGACAGGGAGGCCTACGAGCAGTACTTC
TRBJ2-7 | 13 | TRBV30 | TRBD1 | . | CAWAQGAGYEQYF | TGTGCCTGGGCGCAGGGGGCAGGCTACGAGCAGTACTTC
TRBJ2-7 | 14 | TRBV19 | . | . | CASSRTATSYEQYF | TGTGCCAGTAGTAGGACAGCCACGTCCTACGAGCAGTACTTC
TRBJ1-1 | 13 | TRBV7-9 | . | . | CASSPLSDTEAFF | TGTGCCAGCAGCCCCTTATCGGACACTGAAGCTTTCTTT
TRBJ1-1 | 15 | TRBV10-3 | . | . | CAISERGGVNTEAFF | TGTGCCATCAGTGAGAGGGGGGGGGTAAACACTGAAGCTTTCTTT
TRBJ1-4 | 14 | TRBV30 | . | . | CAWSRQGTNEKLFF | TGTGCCTGGAGTCGGCAGGGAACTAATGAAAAACTGTTTTTT
TRBJ2-3 | 16 | TRBV6-1 | TRBD2 | . | CASSEGLAGGVDTQYF | TGTGCCAGCAGTGAAGGGCTAGCGGGGGGGGTAGATACGCAGTATTTT
TRBJ2-7 | 12 | TRBV11-2 | . | . | CASSLTSYEQYF | TGTGCCAGCAGCTTGACTTCCTACGAGCAGTACTTC
TRBJ1-1 | 14 | TRBV4-1 | . | . | CASSHEDSNTEAFF | TGCGCCAGCAGCCATGAAGACAGCAACACTGAAGCTTTCTTT
TRBJ2-2 | 15 | TRBV11-2 | TRBD1 | . | CASKSGQGRTGELFF | TGTGCCAGCAAATCTGGACAGGGGCGGACCGGGGAGCTGTTTTTT
TRBJ1-2 | 16 | TRBV6-4 | TRBD1 | . | CASSRDRDSKIYGYTF | TGTGCCAGCAGCCGGGACAGGGACAGCAAGATCTATGGCTACACCTTC
TRBJ1-2 | 17 | TRBV7-9 | TRBD1 | . | CASSLGSPTGNEGGYTF | TGTGCCAGCAGCTTAGGATCCCCGACAGGGAACGAGGGTGGCTACACCTTC
TRBJ2-2 | 15 | TRBV7-2 | . | . | CASSTGTTNTGELFF | TGTGCCAGCAGCACCGGGACAACGAACACCGGGGAGCTGTTTTTT
TRBJ1-2 | 14 | TRBV5-4 | . | . | CASSLSIGDYGYTF | TGTGCCAGCAGCTTATCTATCGGTGACTATGGCTACACCTTC